This T cell receptor beta chain is drawn from a study of a mutant IDH1 vaccine in newly diagnosed glioma. Of note for this clone: The target antigen is unknown.

Germline CDR1 reads MGHRA; CDR2 reads YSYEKL. CDR3 length equals 13 residues. V lost 0 bases and J lost 8, with 8 bases in between. Profiling relied on immunoSEQ multiplex PCR, and the TCRdb table lists in-frame clones only, not all of them. Among 37,000 or so clones, about 86% were seen once, and the ten largest hold about a quarter. The time point was: week 5, during vaccination. All doses held 300 ug of mutant IDH1 20-mer peptide, with topical imiquimod. The sample consisted of PBMCs, taken from a glioma patient whose treatment included an IDH1 peptide vaccine. The clonotype comes from a man under 40 with glioma. The chain combines TRBV4-1 with TRBJ2-1; D gene uncertain. The CDR3 is CASSQDQRDEQFF. The DNA of the CDR3 is TGCGCCAGCAGCCAAGATCAACGAGATGAGCAGTTCTTC.